This TCR beta chain was retrieved from a study of blood T cell repertoires in COVID-19 (dated by TCRdb to the early 2020s). In terms of the full investigation: Collaborator samples came from the United States, Italy and Spain and covered acute and convalescent phases of COVID-19. The prospective study material was composed of cDNA or gDNA derived from T cells, B-cell-depleted T cells, or PBMCs. Deeply sampled blood TCRbeta repertoires from subjects exposed to, actively infected with, or recovered from COVID-19 were included in the dataset. The repertoires were released in a freely available public database intended as a resource for research on the immune response to SARS-CoV-2. The samples were drawn from the first 160 participants of the ongoing ImmuneRACE study and from 950 to 1,500 subjects provided by 6 global collaborators. The sample metadata nearly always contained a de-identified subject ID, COVID-19 status, age in years and sex. Where available, HLA class I and class II types were obtained from metadata supplied by the sample provider rather than from assay-based typing. General findings and caveats noted by the study authors: How much clinical and demographic metadata was included differed by source and by participant, and the metadata was provided uncurated.

At one collaborating source in Seattle, patients were enrolled during active infection and were followed longitudinally through the course of disease. Each collaborating institution followed its own protocols to collect whole blood in K2EDTA tubes. For TCRbeta analysis, collaborators shipped samples in one of three forms: frozen whole blood, isolated PBMCs, or DNA extracted from either of those sample types. TCRbeta CDR3 regions were amplified from genomic DNA using the immunoSEQ Assay, a bias-controlled multiplex PCR. Concerning the study's data processing: Nucleated cell counts per sample were estimated from amplification of reference gene primers within the assay. To quantify the absolute abundance of each unique TCRbeta CDR3 rearrangement, sequence reads were collapsed and filtered. For each sample, productive Simpson clonality was calculated by taking the square root of Simpson's diversity index across productive rearrangements. In its TCRdb copy, this immuneACCESS table keeps in-frame sequences only and misses some clones. Where compared with another copy, unresolved V genes explain less than half of these, and the others have no known cause. Clonal size and the V and J genes are those of that table, whereas D and trimming came from the DNA. The sample table records approximately 140,000 clones; roughly 88% of these occur just once. Of the sample, 6.5% to 9.5% is held by the ten largest clones.

Comment on this clone: Its antigen is currently not known. One base away there is no much larger clone; base qualities are not given.

CDR1 and CDR2 are drawn from the germline V gene (reference sequence): LNHDA, SQIVND. From the cysteine through the phenylalanine, the CDR3 covers 16 amino acids. Only the CDR3 DNA stays, 48 bases, in frame from base 1. Deletion took 2 bases off V and 4 bases off J, with a span of 14 bases between the germline ends. Recombination joined TRBV19 with TRBJ1-4; TRBD1 is a possible D gene, resting on 5 matching bases. The sample taken for sequencing was peripheral blood. The source is a woman aged 55-70 years with COVID-19, enrolled during active disease. The CDR3 protein is CASSIWVTQGNEKLFF. In nucleotides, the sequence is TGTGCCAGTAGTATATGGGTGACCCAGGGTAATGAAAAACTGTTTTTT.